These 10 T cell receptor beta chains were all obtained from the same sample, sequenced in a study of CD8 T cells in ankylosing spondylitis. TCRdb reprocessed the 5' RACE reads with MiXCR, giving one entry per CDR3 protein. The top ten clones hold 15% of a sample with some 150,000 distinct CDR3 sequences, under 55% of them seen once. The sample consisted of synovial fluid, either unsorted or a sorted T cell fraction (not recorded which). Source of these receptors: a male donor with ankylosing spondylitis.

This clonotype came up a few times. The chain uses TRBV4-3 and TRBJ2-3, with 11 positions matching TRBD2. Trimming removed 0 bases from V and 0 bases from J; junction bases left unmatched: 2. This CDR3 has 17 residues. Germline CDR1 reads LGHNA; CDR2 reads YSLEER. The CDR3 region is CASSQDRTSGSTDTQYF. The CDR3 region has the DNA TGCGCCAGCAGCCAAGATCGGACTAGCGGGAGCACAGATACGCAGTATTTT.

The V and J genes are TRBV6-5 and TRBJ1-1; a possible D gene is TRBD1 (5 bases). The CDR3 covers 15 residues. The V gene lost 0 bases and the J gene lost 8 bases, with 16 bases spanning the gap. Germline V CDR1 and CDR2: MNHEY, SVGAGI. The CDR3 loop reads CASSYSSGWGREAFF. The CDR3 DNA is TGTGCCAGCAGTTACTCGAGTGGTTGGGGCAGGGAAGCTTTCTTT.

The chain recombines TRBV11-3 with TRBJ2-1; D possibly corresponds to TRBD2 (5 bases). Germline V gene data show CDR1 as SGHNT and CDR2 as YENEEA. Trimming took off 4 bases at V and 4 bases at J, with 14 bases between the two ends. The CDR3 sequence is 15 residues long. DNA for the CDR3: TGTGCCAGCAGCTCAGAGCTGGGAGAATACAATGAGCAGTTCTTC. This translates into CASSSELGEYNEQFF.

This clonotype came up many times. The rearrangement links TRBV3-1 to TRBJ1-4, with unresolved D. CDR3 length equals 15 residues. V was trimmed by 0 bases and J by 3 bases, leaving 8 bases between them. Germline V gives CDR1 LGHDT, CDR2 YNNKEL (reference sequence). CDR3 sequence (DNA): TGTGCCAGCAGCCAAGATTTGCGGGCTAATGAAAAACTGTTTTTT. This sequence encodes CASSQDLRANEKLFF.

V and J are TRBV15 and TRBJ2-1, with 8 bases aligning to TRBD2. The V segment lost 1 base and the J segment 0 bases; nucleotides outside the gene matches: 11. The germline V gene encodes CDR1 LNHNV and CDR2 YYDKDF (reference sequence). The length of the CDR3 is 19 residues. The CDR3 protein is CATSRVSDSGMSSYNEQFF. CDR3 DNA: TGTGCCACCAGCAGAGTGTCGGATAGCGGGATGAGCTCCTACAATGAGCAGTTCTTC.

This clonotype appeared a single time. This rearrangement joins TRBV18 to TRBJ2-7, with 9 positions matching TRBD1. With V trimmed by 3 bases and J by 2 bases, 29 bases remained unmatched. The CDR3 spans 23 residues. Looked up from germline, CDR1 is KGHSH and CDR2 is LQKENI. CDR3 DNA: TGTGCCAGCTCACCCGCCCGGGACAGGGATTTCGGGAGGTGGAGTTTTGGACCCTACGAGCAGTACTTC. Protein sequence: CASSPARDRDFGRWSFGPYEQYF.

The chain combines TRBV28 with TRBJ2-7; D gene unclear. V gave up 5 bases and J gave up 3 bases, with 8 bases separating them. This CDR3 is built from 12 residues. The germline V gene has CDR1 MDHEN and CDR2 SYDVKM. CDR3 bases: TGTGCCAGCAGTACCGATCACTACGAGCAGTACTTC. It codes for CASSTDHYEQYF.

The rearrangement links TRBV12-5 to TRBJ2-3; D may be TRBD2 (5 bases). Trimming cost V 0 bases and J 4 bases, with 8 bases left between them. CDR3 length: 14 residues. Germline-derived CDR1 and CDR2 are LGHNT and FRNRAP. CDR3 residues: CASGLVLGPDTQYF. Written as DNA, the CDR3 is TGTGCTAGTGGTTTGGTACTAGGTCCAGATACGCAGTATTTT.

The rearrangement uses TRBV27 and TRBJ2-1, with TRBD1 as a possible D gene (6 bases). V gave up 3 bases and J gave up 9 bases, with 15 bases separating them. Germline V gene sequence: CDR1 MNHEY, CDR2 SMNVEV (reference sequence). The length of the CDR3 is 14 residues. CDR3 protein: CASSFLTGPSEQFF. The CDR3 bases are TGTGCCAGCAGTTTCCTAACAGGGCCGAGTGAGCAGTTCTTC.

The V and J genes are TRBV20-1 and TRBJ2-7; the match to TRBD2 covers 13 bases. This CDR3 is built from 16 residues. V trimming: 6 bases; J trimming: 2 bases; junction bases outside the gene matches: 10. The germline gives CDR1 DFQATT, CDR2 SNEGSKA (reference sequence). In DNA form, the CDR3 reads TGCAGTGCCGTCGTCCCTGGGACTAGCGGGACCTACGAGCAGTACTTC. Translation gives CSAVVPGTSGTYEQYF.